The text below deals with one T cell receptor beta chain. Its target antigen remains unknown. Per-base qualities were not stored, and no clone one base away is much larger. CDR1 and CDR2 were assigned from the germline V gene as MGHRA and YSYEKL. V is clipped by 2 bases and J by 3 bases, and the sequence between their germline boundaries is 8 bases long. The CDR3 measures 13 amino acids from cysteine to phenylalanine. Only CDR3 DNA remains: 39 bases, in frame from the first base. The immunoSEQ Assay, a bias-controlled multiplex PCR, was used to amplify TCRbeta CDR3 regions from genomic DNA. Regarding the original processing steps: Within the assay, amplification of reference gene primers was used to estimate how many nucleated cells each sample contained. To quantify the absolute abundance of each unique TCRbeta CDR3 rearrangement, sequence reads were collapsed and filtered. Productive Simpson clonality was computed per sample as the square root of Simpson's diversity index over productive rearrangements. TCRdb holds this immuneACCESS table with in-frame rearrangements only. Some clones are missing; in checked studies, unresolved V genes explain under half, and the rest has no known cause. The V and J calls and clone size come from that table; D and trimming were worked out from the DNA. In all, the sample holds roughly 190,000 clones, and about four fifths of those were seen once. About 6.3% of the sample is taken by the ten largest.

This sample is part of a study of blood T cell repertoires in COVID-19 (TCRdb year 2020). Regarding the complete study: Samples covering the acute and convalescent phases of COVID-19 were provided by collaborators in the United States, Italy and Spain. The prospective study material was composed of cDNA or gDNA derived from T cells, B-cell-depleted T cells, or PBMCs. The dataset comprised deeply sampled blood TCRbeta repertoires from subjects exposed to, actively infected with, or recovered from COVID-19. The repertoires were released in a freely available public database intended as a resource for research on the immune response to SARS-CoV-2. The samples were drawn from the first 160 participants of the ongoing ImmuneRACE study and from over a thousand subjects provided by 6 global collaborators. The sample metadata nearly always contained a de-identified subject ID, COVID-19 status, age in years and sex. Where available, HLA class I and class II types were taken from metadata supplied by the sample provider and were not determined by assay-based typing. The paper as a whole reports these results and caveats: How much clinical and demographic metadata was included differed by source and by participant, and the metadata was provided uncurated.

Collaborating institutions collected whole blood in K2EDTA tubes following their own protocols. For TCRbeta analysis, collaborators shipped samples in one of three forms: frozen whole blood, isolated PBMCs, or DNA extracted from either of those sample types. The clonotype comes from a man aged 55-75 years with acute or convalescent COVID-19. What was sequenced was peripheral blood. Recombination joined TRBV4-1 with TRBJ2-7; tentative D gene TRBD1, with 6 bases matching. In nucleotide form, the sequence is TGCGCCAGCAGCCAACAACAGGGCTACGAGCAGTACTTC. This sequence encodes CASSQQQGYEQYF.